This is a list of T cell receptor beta chains from one sample in a study of blood T cell repertoires in COVID-19. Profiled with immunoSEQ multiplex PCR; TCRdb holds only in-frame clones, not every one. The sample comprises 70,000 to 95,000 clones, approximately 80% of which are singletons, and 20% rests with the top ten. Sequencing was carried out using peripheral blood. These receptors all stem from a woman aged 70-85 years with acute or convalescent COVID-19. Both conserved end residues are part of each CDR3. The D gene is left open where the match is weak. Rows may omit the clone size; those that give it use once, few, many or a size class.

abundance: -; v_gene: TRBV5-1; j_gene: TRBJ2-2; d_gene: TRBD2; CDR3aa: CASSRSGSVDGELFF; CDR3nt: TGCGCCAGCAGCCGGAGCGGGAGCGTGGACGGGGAGCTGTTTTTT
abundance: -; v_gene: TRBV27; j_gene: TRBJ2-3; d_gene: TRBD2; CDR3aa: CASSLTSGSTDTQYF; CDR3nt: TGTGCCAGCAGTCTGACTAGCGGATCCACAGATACGCAGTATTTT
abundance: few; v_gene: TRBV27; j_gene: TRBJ1-2; d_gene: -; CDR3aa: CASSSLTANYGYTF; CDR3nt: TGTGCCAGCAGTTCCTTAACAGCTAACTATGGCTACACCTTC
abundance: -; v_gene: TRBV12-3/TRBV12-4; j_gene: TRBJ1-2; d_gene: TRBD1; CDR3aa: CASGRGVYYGYTF; CDR3nt: TGTGCCAGCGGCAGGGGGGTATACTATGGCTACACCTTC
abundance: -; v_gene: TRBV5-6; j_gene: TRBJ2-6; d_gene: -; CDR3aa: CASSPDGLLRPGANVLTF; CDR3nt: TGTGCCAGCAGCCCTGACGGACTGCTTAGACCTGGGGCCAACGTCCTGACTTTC
abundance: -; v_gene: TRBV27; j_gene: TRBJ1-5; d_gene: -; CDR3aa: CASSHGLAHQPQHF; CDR3nt: TGTGCCAGCAGCCATGGGCTGGCGCATCAGCCCCAGCATTTT
abundance: -; v_gene: TRBV27; j_gene: TRBJ2-7; d_gene: TRBD2; CDR3aa: CASSFERDSYEQYF; CDR3nt: TGTGCCAGCAGTTTTGAGCGGGACTCCTACGAGCAGTACTTC
abundance: once; v_gene: TRBV5-1; j_gene: TRBJ2-5; d_gene: -; CDR3aa: CASSYWDKQETQYF; CDR3nt: TGCGCCAGCAGCTACTGGGACAAGCAAGAGACCCAGTACTTC
abundance: -; v_gene: TRBV3-1/TRBV3-2; j_gene: TRBJ2-5; d_gene: TRBD2; CDR3aa: CASSHGLAATWGETQYF; CDR3nt: TGTGCCAGCAGCCACGGACTAGCGGCCACCTGGGGGGAGACCCAGTACTTC
abundance: -; v_gene: TRBV6-6; j_gene: TRBJ2-3; d_gene: TRBD2; CDR3aa: CASSYGTSAHTDTQYF; CDR3nt: TGTGCCAGCAGTTACGGGACTAGCGCCCACACAGATACGCAGTATTTT
abundance: -; v_gene: TRBV5-1; j_gene: TRBJ2-6; d_gene: TRBD2; CDR3aa: CASSGGGLAGAGANVLTF; CDR3nt: TGCGCCAGCAGCGGAGGAGGACTAGCGGGAGCTGGGGCCAACGTCCTGACTTTC
abundance: -; v_gene: TRBV6-1; j_gene: TRBJ2-7; d_gene: TRBD1; CDR3aa: CASSEGQGVPYEQYF; CDR3nt: TGTGCCAGCAGTGAAGGACAGGGGGTCCCCTACGAGCAGTACTTC
abundance: -; v_gene: TRBV5-4; j_gene: TRBJ2-2; d_gene: TRBD2; CDR3aa: CASSLAGTSGANTGELFF; CDR3nt: TGTGCCAGCAGCTTGGCCGGGACTAGCGGGGCGAACACCGGGGAGCTGTTTTTT
abundance: -; v_gene: TRBV29-1; j_gene: TRBJ2-3; d_gene: TRBD2; CDR3aa: CSVAGGITQYF; CDR3nt: TGCAGCGTCGCGGGGGGGATAACGCAGTATTTT
abundance: -; v_gene: TRBV7-8; j_gene: TRBJ2-7; d_gene: TRBD1; CDR3aa: CASSFSRDRGYF; CDR3nt: TGTGCCAGCAGCTTCTCCCGGGACAGGGGGTACTTC
abundance: -; v_gene: TRBV19; j_gene: TRBJ1-2; d_gene: -; CDR3aa: CASSIVGRPNYGYTF; CDR3nt: TGTGCCAGTAGTATAGTAGGCAGGCCTAACTATGGCTACACCTTC
abundance: -; v_gene: TRBV29-1; j_gene: TRBJ2-7; d_gene: -; CDR3aa: CSVEDPKRAYEQYF; CDR3nt: TGCAGCGTTGAAGACCCCAAGAGGGCCTACGAGCAGTACTTC
abundance: -; v_gene: TRBV13; j_gene: TRBJ2-7; d_gene: TRBD1; CDR3aa: CASSARTGSSYEQYF; CDR3nt: TGTGCCAGCAGCGCCCGGACAGGGAGCTCCTACGAGCAGTACTTC
abundance: -; v_gene: TRBV2; j_gene: TRBJ1-2; d_gene: TRBD1; CDR3aa: CASSAQTGSGYGYTF; CDR3nt: TGTGCCAGCAGTGCTCAGACAGGGTCCGGCTATGGCTACACCTTC
abundance: few; v_gene: TRBV7-9; j_gene: TRBJ2-2; d_gene: TRBD1; CDR3aa: CASRFDRAGELFF; CDR3nt: TGTGCCAGCAGGTTCGACAGGGCCGGGGAGCTGTTTTTT
abundance: -; v_gene: TRBV3-1/TRBV3-2; j_gene: TRBJ1-5; d_gene: TRBD1; CDR3aa: CASSPRQGPNQPQHF; CDR3nt: TGTGCCAGCAGCCCCAGACAGGGCCCTAATCAGCCCCAGCATTTT
abundance: -; v_gene: TRBV10-3; j_gene: TRBJ2-7; d_gene: -; CDR3aa: CAISGDRAGSSYEQYF; CDR3nt: TGTGCCATCAGTGGTGACAGGGCGGGAAGCTCCTACGAGCAGTACTTC
abundance: -; v_gene: TRBV10-3; j_gene: TRBJ1-6; d_gene: -; CDR3aa: CAISEVDTFSYNSPLHF; CDR3nt: TGTGCCATCAGTGAAGTGGACACTTTCTCCTATAATTCACCCCTCCACTTT
abundance: -; v_gene: TRBV3-1/TRBV3-2; j_gene: TRBJ2-5; d_gene: TRBD2; CDR3aa: CASSQSSGSETQYF; CDR3nt: TGTGCCAGCAGCCAATCTAGCGGGTCGGAGACCCAGTACTTC
abundance: few; v_gene: TRBV5-1; j_gene: TRBJ2-7; d_gene: TRBD2; CDR3aa: CASSLEWRGSYEQYF; CDR3nt: TGCGCCAGCAGCTTGGAATGGCGGGGGTCCTACGAGCAGTACTTC
abundance: -; v_gene: TRBV9; j_gene: TRBJ2-1; d_gene: TRBD2; CDR3aa: CASNLLSGKDEQFF; CDR3nt: TGTGCCAGCAACCTGCTTAGCGGGAAAGATGAGCAGTTCTTC
abundance: -; v_gene: TRBV6-2/TRBV6-3; j_gene: TRBJ2-1; d_gene: TRBD2; CDR3aa: CASSLRLAGTAYNEQFF; CDR3nt: TGTGCCAGCAGTCTCCGACTAGCGGGAACCGCCTACAATGAGCAGTTCTTC
abundance: -; v_gene: TRBV19; j_gene: TRBJ2-1; d_gene: TRBD2; CDR3aa: CASSMGLAGVDEQFF; CDR3nt: TGTGCCAGTAGTATGGGACTAGCGGGAGTGGATGAGCAGTTCTTC
abundance: -; v_gene: TRBV4-1; j_gene: TRBJ2-1; d_gene: -; CDR3aa: CASSQAINRVSSYNEQFF; CDR3nt: TGCGCCAGCAGCCAAGCGATAAACAGGGTAAGCTCCTACAATGAGCAGTTCTTC
abundance: few; v_gene: TRBV18; j_gene: TRBJ2-1; d_gene: -; CDR3aa: CASSPLSLARTGEQFF; CDR3nt: TGTGCCAGCTCACCACTATCCCTAGCGCGCACGGGTGAGCAGTTCTTC
abundance: once; v_gene: TRBV27; j_gene: TRBJ2-7; d_gene: TRBD2; CDR3aa: CASSSPTSGAEQYF; CDR3nt: TGTGCCAGCAGTTCTCCGACTAGCGGTGCCGAGCAGTACTTC
abundance: -; v_gene: TRBV18; j_gene: TRBJ1-5; d_gene: -; CDR3aa: CASSPGQSNQPQHF; CDR3nt: TGTGCCAGCTCACCTGGACAGTCCAATCAGCCCCAGCATTTT
abundance: -; v_gene: TRBV30; j_gene: TRBJ2-5; d_gene: -; CDR3aa: CAWSPLEGRAKTQYF; CDR3nt: TGTGCCTGGAGTCCCTTGGAGGGAAGGGCGAAGACCCAGTACTTC
abundance: -; v_gene: TRBV9; j_gene: TRBJ2-5; d_gene: TRBD1; CDR3aa: CASSGGTGGRQETQYF; CDR3nt: TGTGCCAGCAGCGGCGGGACAGGGGGCAGGCAAGAGACCCAGTACTTC
abundance: -; v_gene: TRBV16; j_gene: TRBJ2-7; d_gene: -; CDR3aa: CASSLRDSLGEQYF; CDR3nt: TGTGCCAGCAGCCTCCGGGACTCCTTGGGGGAGCAGTACTTC
abundance: -; v_gene: TRBV29-1; j_gene: TRBJ1-1; d_gene: -; CDR3aa: CSASPGTEAFF; CDR3nt: TGCAGCGCGTCCCCAGGGACTGAAGCTTTCTTT
abundance: once; v_gene: TRBV5-4; j_gene: TRBJ2-7; d_gene: TRBD1; CDR3aa: CASNTEQGTREQYF; CDR3nt: TGTGCCAGCAATACAGAACAGGGGACCCGCGAGCAGTACTTC
abundance: -; v_gene: TRBV11-3; j_gene: TRBJ2-7; d_gene: -; CDR3aa: CASSPPGHFSHAVSYEQYF; CDR3nt: TGTGCCAGCAGCCCGCCGGGACACTTTTCGCACGCCGTCTCCTACGAGCAGTACTTC